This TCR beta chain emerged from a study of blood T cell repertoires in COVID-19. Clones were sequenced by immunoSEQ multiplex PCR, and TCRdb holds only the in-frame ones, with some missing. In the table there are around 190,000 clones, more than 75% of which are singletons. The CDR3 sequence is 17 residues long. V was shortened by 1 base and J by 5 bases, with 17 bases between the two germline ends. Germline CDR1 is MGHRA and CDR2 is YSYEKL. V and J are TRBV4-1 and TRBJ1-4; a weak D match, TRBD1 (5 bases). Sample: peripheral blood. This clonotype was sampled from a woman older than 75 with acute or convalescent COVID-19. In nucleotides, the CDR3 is TGCGCCAGCAGCCAAGGCCAGGGCCCTGCTTTGAATGAAAAACTGTTTTTT. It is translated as CASSQGQGPALNEKLFF.